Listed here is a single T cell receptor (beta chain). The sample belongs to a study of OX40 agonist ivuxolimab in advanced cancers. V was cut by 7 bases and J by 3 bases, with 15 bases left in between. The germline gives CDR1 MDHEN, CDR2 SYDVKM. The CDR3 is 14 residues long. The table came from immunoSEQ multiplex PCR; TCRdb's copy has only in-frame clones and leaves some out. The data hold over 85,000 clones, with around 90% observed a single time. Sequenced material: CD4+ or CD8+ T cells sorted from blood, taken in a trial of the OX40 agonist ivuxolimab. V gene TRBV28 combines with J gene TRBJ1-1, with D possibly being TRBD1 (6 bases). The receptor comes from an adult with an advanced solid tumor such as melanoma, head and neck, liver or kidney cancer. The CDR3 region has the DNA TGTGCCAGCATCTTGAGGGGGAGAGACACTGAAGCTTTCTTT. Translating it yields CASILRGRDTEAFF.